What follows are 26 T cell receptor beta chains derived from one specimen sequenced in a study of OX40 agonist ivuxolimab in advanced cancers. The data were produced by immunoSEQ multiplex PCR, yet TCRdb's version contains in-frame clones alone and is incomplete. The sample has 60,000 or so clones, 85% seen once; the top ten hold 3% to 4.5%. Sequenced material: CD4+ or CD8+ T cells sorted from blood, taken in a trial of the OX40 agonist ivuxolimab. These receptors were taken from an adult with an advanced solid tumor such as melanoma, head and neck, liver or kidney cancer.

The chain couples TRBV28 to TRBJ1-2; tentative D call: TRBD1 (5 bases). CDR3 size: 15 residues. The V end was cut by 8 bases, the J end by 1 base, with 17 bases between. CDR1 and CDR2 (germline): MDHEN, SYDVKM. This CDR3 is CASGRGTEGNYGYTF. The CDR3 DNA follows: TGTGCCAGCGGGCGGGGGACGGAGGGTAACTATGGCTACACCTTC.

This clone was detected only once. The chain recombines TRBV4-3 with TRBJ1-2; 9 bases agree with TRBD1. The J segment lost 10 bases and the V segment lost 2 bases, leaving 14 bases of the junction unmatched. The germline V gene encodes CDR1 LGHNA and CDR2 YSLEER. The CDR3 consists of 16 residues. As DNA, the CDR3 is TGCGCCAGCAGCCAACACTTCACCGGGACAGGGCCTGACTACACCTTC. Its protein is CASSQHFTGTGPDYTF.

This chain joins TRBV9 and TRBJ2-1; D may match TRBD1 or TRBD2 (5 bases each). V was cut by 1 base and J by 4 bases, with 12 bases left in between. The germline gives CDR1 SGDLS, CDR2 YYNGEE. The CDR3 runs to 15 residues. The CDR3 protein is CASSVLGDGYNEQFF. The CDR3, as DNA: TGTGCCAGCAGCGTATTGGGGGACGGTTACAATGAGCAGTTCTTC.

The V call is TRBV11-1, the J call TRBJ1-2; no clear D. Germline assignment: CDR1 SGHAT and CDR2 FQDESV (reference sequence). Trimming left V 5 bases short and J 6 bases short, with 16 bases between. The CDR3 extends over 14 amino acids. In nucleotides, the CDR3 is TGTGCCAGCAGCATCGGGCCGGGCGGGGATGGCTACACCTTC. It is translated as CASSIGPGGDGYTF.

The CDR3 DNA reads TGTGCCAGCAGCAAGGGAGTAGCCAAAAACATTCAGTACTTC. This sequence encodes CASSKGVAKNIQYF. V is TRBV21-1 and J is TRBJ2-4; TRBD2 is the table's D call, not checked against the DNA. TRBV21-1 has pseudogene status. This CDR3 comprises 14 residues.

The V and J genes are TRBV10-1 and TRBJ2-3; 14 bases line up with TRBD2. This CDR3 contains 18 residues. Germline CDR1 and CDR2: WNHNN and SYGVQD (reference sequence). The ends lost 6 bases at V and 1 base at J; junction bases unmatched: 9. This CDR3 is CASSEGLAGGLRTDTQYF. The CDR3 nucleotides are TGCGCCAGCAGCGAAGGACTAGCGGGAGGTCTCCGCACAGATACGCAGTATTTT.

The V call is TRBV7-3, the J call TRBJ2-3, with D uncertain. The CDR3 runs 16 residues. Trimming took 4 bases from V and 0 from J, leaving 14 bases between them. The germline gives CDR1 SGHTA, CDR2 FQGTGA. Here the CDR3 reads CASSSGLLQSTDTQYF. The CDR3, as DNA: TGTGCCAGCAGCTCCGGTCTTCTACAGAGCACAGATACGCAGTATTTT. The full variable domain, rest sourced from reference TRBV7-3 and TRBJ2-3, is GAGVSQTPSNKVTEKGKYVELRCDPISGHTALYWYRQSLGQGPEFLIYFQGTGAADDSGLPNDRFFAVRPEGSVSTLKIQRTERGDSAVYLCASSSGLLQSTDTQYFGPGTRLTVL.

V and J are TRBV7-2 and TRBJ2-7; no reliable D call. V lost 1 base and J 3 bases, leaving 13 bases between the germline ends. This CDR3 region has 15 residues. The germline gives CDR1 SGHTA, CDR2 FQGNSA. CDR3 nucleotides: TGTGCCAGCAGCTTAGTTCCGGACGGAAGCTACGAGCAGTACTTC. It translates to CASSLVPDGSYEQYF.

V and J are TRBV15 and TRBJ2-2; a weak D match, TRBD2 (5 bases). V lost 5 bases and J lost 5, with 18 bases in between. CDR3 length equals 16 residues. Looked up from germline, CDR1 is LNHNV and CDR2 is YYDKDF (reference sequence). Here the CDR3 DNA reads TGTGCCACCAGCGACAACGGCGGGTACAAAACCGGGGAGCTGTTTTTT. Its protein is CATSDNGGYKTGELFF.

J is TRBJ2-7 and V is TRBV28; 7 nucleotides match TRBD2. The CDR3 spans 15 residues. Germline V gene sequence: CDR1 MDHEN, CDR2 SYDVKM. Trimming cost V 4 bases and J 4 bases; bases outside gene matches: 10. CDR3 coding DNA: TGTGCCAGCAGTTCGCCCTTCCTAGCGGAGTACGAGCAGTACTTC. This sequence encodes CASSSPFLAEYEQYF.

The chain joins TRBV7-9 to TRBJ2-6, with D perhaps being TRBD1 or TRBD2 (5 bases each). V was trimmed by 4 bases and J by 0 bases, leaving 7 bases between them. CDR1 is SEHNR, CDR2 FQNEAQ, per germline (reference sequence). The CDR3 has 15 residues. This CDR3 reads CASSWGFSGANVLTF. The CDR3 nucleotides read TGTGCCAGCAGCTGGGGGTTCTCTGGGGCCAACGTCCTGACTTTC.

V usage is TRBV10-3 and J usage is TRBJ1-1; TRBD1 aligns across 8 bases. The CDR3 runs to 13 residues. Germline V gives CDR1 ENHRY, CDR2 SYGVKD. Trimming at V came to 6 bases and at J to 11 bases, leaving 11 bases not matched to a gene. CDR3 sequence (DNA): TGTGCCATCAGGGGACAGGAGGATTTGCTCGCTTTCTTT. It translates to CAIRGQEDLLAFF.

The V call is TRBV4-1, the J call TRBJ1-4; D not certain. Deletions cut 3 bases from V and 0 bases from J, with 11 bases between. The CDR3 totals 16 residues. Germline V gene data show CDR1 as MGHRA and CDR2 as YSYEKL. Written as DNA, the CDR3 is TGCGCCAGCAGCCATGGTCTAGTTGCAACTAATGAAAAACTGTTTTTT. Encoded protein: CASSHGLVATNEKLFF.

The chain joins TRBV5-4 to TRBJ2-3, with D possibly being TRBD2 (6 bases). The length of the CDR3 is 15 residues. Trimming cost V 2 bases and J 5 bases, with 15 bases left between them. In germline, CDR1 is SGHNT, CDR2 YYREEE (reference sequence). CDR3 in DNA: TGTGCCAGCAGCTTAGGCGGGAACGTGTTAGATACGCAGTATTTT. Amino acids: CASSLGGNVLDTQYF.

The V and J genes are TRBV13 and TRBJ2-5; D is ambiguous. CDR3 length: 14 residues. V was trimmed by 4 bases and J by 2 bases, leaving 11 bases between them. Germline CDR1 is PRHDT and CDR2 is FYEKMQ (reference sequence). DNA of the CDR3: TGTGCCAGCAGCTCATCGGTCTTACAAGAGACCCAGTACTTC. It is translated as CASSSSVLQETQYF.

This clone was seen a handful of times. The CDR3 DNA is TGCGCCAGCAGCTTGGAGGACCCCGGTGGAGATACGCAGTATTTT. It encodes CASSLEDPGGDTQYF. This chain links TRBV5-1 with TRBJ2-3, with no clear D. The germline gives CDR1 SGHRS, CDR2 YFSETQ. The CDR3 has 15 amino acids. The V gene lost 0 bases and the J gene lost 5 bases, with 13 bases spanning the gap.

CDR3 sequence reads: CASSYSEGFPSEAFF. The DNA of the CDR3 is TGTGCCAGCAGTTACTCCGAAGGGTTCCCATCCGAAGCTTTCTTT. The chain has TRBV6-5 and TRBJ1-1; D is unclear. Germline CDR1 reads MNHEY; CDR2 reads SVGAGI. There are 15 residues in the CDR3. The V end was cut by 0 bases, the J end by 8 bases, with 16 bases between.

V and J are TRBV4-1 and TRBJ1-1; D ambiguous. Germline lookup yields CDR1 MGHRA and CDR2 YSYEKL. The CDR3 is made up of 14 amino acids. V dropped 7 bases and J dropped 0 bases, with 12 bases sitting between them. The CDR3 DNA is TGCGCCAGCACCCGGGGAGGGATGAACACTGAAGCTTTCTTT. This codes for CASTRGGMNTEAFF.

The rearrangement links TRBV28 to TRBJ2-3; maybe TRBD2 (5 bases). This CDR3 has 12 residues. Germline assignment: CDR1 MDHEN and CDR2 SYDVKM. Between the trimmed V and J ends, which lost 3 bases and 7 bases, there was a span of 8 bases. CDR3 sequence reads: CASSLRVNTQYF. CDR3 nucleotides: TGTGCCAGCAGTTTGAGGGTCAATACGCAGTATTTT.

This chain joins TRBV19 and TRBJ2-2; no clear D gene. Germline V gene data show CDR1 as LNHDA and CDR2 as SQIVND (reference sequence). V was cut by 8 bases and J by 1 base, with 8 bases left in between. The CDR3 has 13 amino acids. This chain's CDR3 is CASGKRNTGELFF. The CDR3 DNA follows: TGTGCCAGTGGAAAAAGGAACACCGGGGAGCTGTTTTTT.

This clone came up once. V usage is TRBV9 and J usage is TRBJ2-3; D possibly corresponds to TRBD2 (6 bases). Looked up from germline, CDR1 is SGDLS and CDR2 is YYNGEE. With 6 bases removed from V and 1 base from J, the gap between germline ends came to 12 bases. This CDR3 region has 14 residues. In DNA form, the CDR3 reads TGTGCCAGCAAGGAGGGTGGCGGCACAGATACGCAGTATTTT. It yields the protein CASKEGGGTDTQYF. Filled out from reference TRBV9 and TRBJ2-3, the complete variable domain reads DSGVTQTPKHLITATGQRVTLRCSPRSGDLSVYWYQQSLDQGLQFLIQYYNGEERAKGNILERFSAQQFPDLHSELNLSSLELGDSALYFCASKEGGGTDTQYFGPGTRLTVL.

The V gene is TRBV5-4, the J gene TRBJ2-3; 12 positions agree with TRBD2. Germline values: CDR1 SGHNT, CDR2 YYREEE (reference sequence). The CDR3 spans 17 residues. J lost 6 bases, V lost 2 bases, and 10 bases had no gene match. CDR3 amino acids: CASSFPLAGGPFDTQYF. The CDR3 DNA is TGTGCCAGCAGCTTTCCCCTAGCGGGAGGGCCATTTGATACGCAGTATTTT. Complete variable domain (other parts from reference TRBV5-4 and TRBJ2-3): ETGVTQSPTHLIKTRGQQVTLRCSSQSGHNTVSWYQQALGQGPQFIFQYYREEENGRGNFPPRFSGLQFPNYSSELNVNALELDDSALYLCASSFPLAGGPFDTQYFGPGTRLTVL.

The rearrangement uses TRBV6-1 and TRBJ2-7, with D possibly being TRBD2 (5 bases). The CDR3 has 13 amino acids. Germline V gives CDR1 MNHNS, CDR2 SASEGT. Trimming took off 6 bases at V and 3 bases at J, with 12 bases between the two ends. This CDR3 reads CASSYGRFYEQYF. The CDR3 DNA reads as TGTGCCAGCAGCTATGGGAGATTCTACGAGCAGTACTTC.

This sequence joins TRBV2 and TRBJ1-3; 8 bases map to TRBD1. Germline lookup yields CDR1 SNHLY and CDR2 FYNNEI. The J segment lost 4 bases and the V segment lost 6 bases, leaving 8 bases of the junction unmatched. The CDR3 extends over 15 amino acids. The CDR3 spells CASRSSTGVGNTIYF. The CDR3 coding sequence is TGTGCCAGCAGATCATCGACAGGGGTAGGAAACACCATATATTTT.

The rearrangement uses TRBV30 and TRBJ1-1; 7 bases agree with TRBD1. V was pared by 1 base and J by 1 base, with 6 bases of the junction left unmatched. The CDR3 is 15 residues long. From germline, CDR1 is GTSNPN and CDR2 SVGIG (reference sequence). This chain's CDR3 is CAWSATGTENTEAFF. As DNA, the CDR3 is TGTGCCTGGAGTGCAACCGGGACAGAGAACACTGAAGCTTTCTTT.

The CDR3 DNA reads as TGTGCCAGCAGCCAACTAGGACAGGCCAATGAGCAGTTCTTC. It specifies CASSQLGQANEQFF. The chain recombines TRBV14 with TRBJ2-1; 7 nucleotides match TRBD1. The CDR3 is 14 residues long. V dropped 2 bases and J dropped 6; count of bases not matched to a gene: 4. The germline CDR1 and CDR2 sequences are SGHDN and FVKESK.